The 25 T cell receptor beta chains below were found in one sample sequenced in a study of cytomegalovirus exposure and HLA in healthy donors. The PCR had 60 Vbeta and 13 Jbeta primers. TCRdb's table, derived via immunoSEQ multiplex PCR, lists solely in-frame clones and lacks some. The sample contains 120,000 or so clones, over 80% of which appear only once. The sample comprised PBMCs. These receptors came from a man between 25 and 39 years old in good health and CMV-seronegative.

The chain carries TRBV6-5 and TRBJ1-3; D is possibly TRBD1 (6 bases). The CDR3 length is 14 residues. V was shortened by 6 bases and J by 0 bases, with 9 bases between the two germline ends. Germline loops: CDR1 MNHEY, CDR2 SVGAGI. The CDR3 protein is CASRQGFSGNTIYF. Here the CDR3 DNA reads TGTGCCAGCAGACAGGGTTTCTCTGGAAACACCATATATTTT.

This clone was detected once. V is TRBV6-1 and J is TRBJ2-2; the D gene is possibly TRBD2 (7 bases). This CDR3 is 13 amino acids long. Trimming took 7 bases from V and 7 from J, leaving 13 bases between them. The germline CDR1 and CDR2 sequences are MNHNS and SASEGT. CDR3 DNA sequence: TGTGCCAGCACCCGAGGGGGGGACGGGGAGCTGTTTTTT. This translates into CASTRGGDGELFF.

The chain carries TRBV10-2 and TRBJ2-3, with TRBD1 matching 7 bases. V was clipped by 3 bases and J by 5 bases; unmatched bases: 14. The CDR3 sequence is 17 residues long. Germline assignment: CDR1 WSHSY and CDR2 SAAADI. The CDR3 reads CASSEATGTANKDTQYF. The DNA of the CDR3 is TGCGCCAGCAGTGAAGCTACCGGGACAGCCAACAAAGATACGCAGTATTTT.

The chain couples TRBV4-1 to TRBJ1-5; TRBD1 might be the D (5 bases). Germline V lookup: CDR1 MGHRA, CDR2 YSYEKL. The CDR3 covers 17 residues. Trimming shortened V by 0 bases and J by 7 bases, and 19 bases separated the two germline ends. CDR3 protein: CASSQDRGARGNQPQHF. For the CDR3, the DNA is TGCGCCAGCAGCCAAGATAGAGGGGCCCGGGGGAACCAGCCCCAGCATTTT.

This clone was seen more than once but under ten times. CDR3 sequence: CASSLRGAGETQYF. The CDR3 DNA sequence: TGCGCCAGCAGCCTGCGGGGGGCCGGGGAGACCCAGTACTTC. The chain uses TRBV5-1 and TRBJ2-5, with 8 bases aligning to TRBD2. This CDR3 has 14 residues. J was trimmed by 5 bases and V by 4 bases; bases with no gene match: 7. Looked up from germline, CDR1 is SGHRS and CDR2 is YFSETQ.

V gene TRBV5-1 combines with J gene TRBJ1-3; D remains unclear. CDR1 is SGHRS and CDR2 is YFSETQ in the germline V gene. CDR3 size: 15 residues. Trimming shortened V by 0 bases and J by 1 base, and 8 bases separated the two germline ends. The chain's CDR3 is CASSLGETSGNTIYF. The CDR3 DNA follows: TGCGCCAGCAGCTTGGGTGAGACATCTGGAAACACCATATATTTT.

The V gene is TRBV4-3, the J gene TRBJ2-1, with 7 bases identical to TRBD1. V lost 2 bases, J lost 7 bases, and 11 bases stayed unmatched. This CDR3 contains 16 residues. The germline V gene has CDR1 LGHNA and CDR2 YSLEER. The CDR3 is CASSQKSGQLGNEQFF. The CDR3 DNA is TGCGCCAGCAGCCAAAAATCGGGACAGCTGGGGAATGAGCAGTTCTTC.

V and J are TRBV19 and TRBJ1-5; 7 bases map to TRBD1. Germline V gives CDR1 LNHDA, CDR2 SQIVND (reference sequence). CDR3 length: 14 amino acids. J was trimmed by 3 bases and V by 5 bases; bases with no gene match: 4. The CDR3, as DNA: TGTGCCAGTAGTCTCGGGACAGACAATCAGCCCCAGCATTTT. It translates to CASSLGTDNQPQHF.

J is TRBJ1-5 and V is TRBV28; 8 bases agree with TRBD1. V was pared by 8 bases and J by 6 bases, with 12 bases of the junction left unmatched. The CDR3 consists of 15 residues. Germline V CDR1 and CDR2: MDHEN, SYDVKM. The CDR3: CASAHPTGEGQPQHF. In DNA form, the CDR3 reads TGTGCCAGCGCCCACCCGACAGGGGAGGGTCAGCCCCAGCATTTT.

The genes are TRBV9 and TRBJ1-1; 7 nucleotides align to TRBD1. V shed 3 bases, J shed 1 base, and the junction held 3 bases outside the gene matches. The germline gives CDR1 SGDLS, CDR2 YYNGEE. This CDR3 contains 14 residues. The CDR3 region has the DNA TGTGCCAGCAGCGCCTACAGGGGGAACACTGAAGCTTTCTTT. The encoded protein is CASSAYRGNTEAFF.

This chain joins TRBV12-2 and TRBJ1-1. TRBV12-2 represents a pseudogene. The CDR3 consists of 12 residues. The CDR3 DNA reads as TGTGCAAGCCGACGGGGGAACACTGAAGCTTTCTTT. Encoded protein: CASRRGNTEAFF.

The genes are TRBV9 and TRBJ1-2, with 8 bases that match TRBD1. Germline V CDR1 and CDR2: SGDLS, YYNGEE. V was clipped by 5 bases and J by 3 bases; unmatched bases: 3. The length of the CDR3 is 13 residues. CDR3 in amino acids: CASSKTGDYGYTF. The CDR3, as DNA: TGTGCCAGCAGTAAGACAGGGGACTATGGCTACACCTTC.

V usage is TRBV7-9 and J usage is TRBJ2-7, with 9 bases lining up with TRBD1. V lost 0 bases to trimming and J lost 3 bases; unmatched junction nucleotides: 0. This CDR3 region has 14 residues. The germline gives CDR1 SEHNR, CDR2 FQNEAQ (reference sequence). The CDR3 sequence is CASSLAGQGYEQYF. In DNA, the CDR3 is TGTGCCAGCAGCTTAGCGGGACAGGGCTACGAGCAGTACTTC.

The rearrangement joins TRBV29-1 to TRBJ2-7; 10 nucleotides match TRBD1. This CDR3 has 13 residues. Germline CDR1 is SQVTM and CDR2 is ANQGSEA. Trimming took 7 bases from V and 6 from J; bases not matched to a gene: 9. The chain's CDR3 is CSAGTGDRGEQYF. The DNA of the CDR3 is TGCAGCGCAGGGACAGGGGATCGTGGCGAGCAGTACTTC.

The CDR3: CASSQDRQGPNYGYTF. The CDR3 DNA reads TGCGCCAGCAGCCAAGATAGGCAGGGGCCTAACTATGGCTACACCTTC. The J gene is TRBJ1-2, the V gene TRBV4-3; D may be TRBD1 (6 bases). Germline V gene lookup returns CDR1 LGHNA and CDR2 YSLEER. V lost 0 bases and J lost 0, with 11 bases in between. There are 16 residues in the CDR3.

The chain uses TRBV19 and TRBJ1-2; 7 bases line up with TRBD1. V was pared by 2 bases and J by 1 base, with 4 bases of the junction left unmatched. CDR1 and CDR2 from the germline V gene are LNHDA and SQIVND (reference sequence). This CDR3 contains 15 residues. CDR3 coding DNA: TGTGCCAGTAGTATACAAGGGGGCAGTAACTATGGCTACACCTTC. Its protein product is CASSIQGGSNYGYTF. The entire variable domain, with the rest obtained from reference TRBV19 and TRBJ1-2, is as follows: DGGITQSPKYLFRKEGQNVTLSCEQNLNHDAMYWYRQDPGQGLRLIYYSQIVNDFQKGDIAEGYSVSREKKESFPLTVTSAQKNPTAFYLCASSIQGGSNYGYTFGSGTRLTVV.

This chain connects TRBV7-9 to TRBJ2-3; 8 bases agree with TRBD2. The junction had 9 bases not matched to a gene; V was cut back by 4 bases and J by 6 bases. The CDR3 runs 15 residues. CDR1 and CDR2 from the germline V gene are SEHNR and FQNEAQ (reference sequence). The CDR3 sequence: CASSSRTGGRDTQYF. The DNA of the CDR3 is TGTGCCAGCAGCTCCCGTACGGGGGGGAGGGATACGCAGTATTTT.

CDR3 sequence (DNA): TGCAGCGTTGAGGGGGGACAGGGTGGCGAGCAGTACTTC. Amino acids: CSVEGGQGGEQYF. The J gene is TRBJ2-7, the V gene TRBV29-1, with 9 bases matching TRBD1. CDR3 size: 13 residues. Germline V gene data show CDR1 as SQVTM and CDR2 as ANQGSEA. With 3 bases clipped from V and 6 bases from J, the junction kept 6 bases outside the gene matches.

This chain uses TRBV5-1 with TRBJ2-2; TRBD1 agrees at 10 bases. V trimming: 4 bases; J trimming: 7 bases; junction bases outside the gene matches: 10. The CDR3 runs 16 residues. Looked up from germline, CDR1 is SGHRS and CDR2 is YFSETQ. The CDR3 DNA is TGCGCCAGCAGCATGGCCGGGACAGGGGTTTTCGGGGAGCTGTTTTTT. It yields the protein CASSMAGTGVFGELFF.

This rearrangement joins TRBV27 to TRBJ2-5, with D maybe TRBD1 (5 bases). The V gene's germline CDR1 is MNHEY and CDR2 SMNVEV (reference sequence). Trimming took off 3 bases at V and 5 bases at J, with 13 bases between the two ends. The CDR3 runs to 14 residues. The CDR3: CASSLRGAGETQYF. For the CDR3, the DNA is TGTGCCAGCAGTTTGCGTGGGGCCGGCGAGACCCAGTACTTC.

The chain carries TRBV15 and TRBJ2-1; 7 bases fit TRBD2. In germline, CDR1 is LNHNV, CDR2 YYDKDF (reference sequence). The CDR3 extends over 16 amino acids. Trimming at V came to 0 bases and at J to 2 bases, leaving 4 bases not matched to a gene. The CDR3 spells CATSREGGGAYNEQFF. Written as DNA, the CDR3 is TGTGCCACCAGCAGAGAGGGCGGGGGAGCCTACAATGAGCAGTTCTTC.

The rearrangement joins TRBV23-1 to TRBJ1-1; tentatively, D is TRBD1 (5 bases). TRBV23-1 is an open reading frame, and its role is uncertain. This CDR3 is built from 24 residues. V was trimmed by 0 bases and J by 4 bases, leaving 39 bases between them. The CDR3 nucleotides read TGCGCCAGCAGTCAATCCGCTCTTGAGGAGTTCGCATGGGGGGGTTTGTTTGGGGCCACTGAAGCTTTCTTT. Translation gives CASSQSALEEFAWGGLFGATEAFF.

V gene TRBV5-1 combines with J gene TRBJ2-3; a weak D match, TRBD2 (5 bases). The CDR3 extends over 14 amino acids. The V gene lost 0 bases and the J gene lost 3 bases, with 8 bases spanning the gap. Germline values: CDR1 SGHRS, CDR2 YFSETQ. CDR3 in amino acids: CASSLGSVTDTQYF. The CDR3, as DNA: TGCGCCAGCAGCTTGGGTAGCGTTACAGATACGCAGTATTTT.

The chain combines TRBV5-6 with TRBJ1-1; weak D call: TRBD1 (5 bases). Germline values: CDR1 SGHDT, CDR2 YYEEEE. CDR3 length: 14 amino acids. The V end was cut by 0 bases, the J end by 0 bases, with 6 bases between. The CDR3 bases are TGTGCCAGCAGCTTGGCAGGGATGAACACTGAAGCTTTCTTT. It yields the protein CASSLAGMNTEAFF.

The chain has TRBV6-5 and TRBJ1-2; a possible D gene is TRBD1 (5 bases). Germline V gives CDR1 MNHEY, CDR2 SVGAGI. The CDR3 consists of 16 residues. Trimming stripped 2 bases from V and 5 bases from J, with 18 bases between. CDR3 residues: CASSYRPGGGEYGYTF. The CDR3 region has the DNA TGTGCCAGCAGTTACCGACCCGGGGGAGGGGAATATGGCTACACCTTC.